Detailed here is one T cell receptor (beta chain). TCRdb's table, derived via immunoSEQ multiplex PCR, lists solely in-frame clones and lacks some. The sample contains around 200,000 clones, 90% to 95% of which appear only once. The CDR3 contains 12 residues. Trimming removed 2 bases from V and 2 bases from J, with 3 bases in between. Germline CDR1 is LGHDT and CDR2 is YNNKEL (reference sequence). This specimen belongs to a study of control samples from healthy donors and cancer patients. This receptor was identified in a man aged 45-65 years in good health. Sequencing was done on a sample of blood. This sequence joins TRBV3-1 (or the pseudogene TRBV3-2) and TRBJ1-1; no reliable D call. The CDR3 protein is CASSQRNTEAFF. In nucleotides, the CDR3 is TGTGCCAGCAGCCAACGTAACACTGAAGCTTTCTTT.